The present T cell receptor (beta chain) was sequenced within a study of blood T cell dynamics during melanoma immunotherapy. Across the whole study: Patients with metastatic melanoma got pembrolizumab or nivolumab-ipilimumab as first-line care.

Using immunoSEQ multiplex PCR, the repertoire was profiled, and TCRdb retains in-frame clones only, with some absent. The sample includes 8,500 to 11,000 clones, around nine tenths of them seen just once. The germline V and J ends were trimmed by 0 bases and 2 bases, with 14 bases remaining between them. Germline assignment: CDR1 LNHNV and CDR2 YYDKDF (reference sequence). The CDR3 spans 16 residues. Overall study results and limits: The study could not tell melanoma-specific clones from general immune activation.

Notes on this clone: Its antigen is unknown.

Indicated time point: week 3, after first cycle of checkpoint inhibitor. The receptor comes from a human donor with melanoma. V usage is TRBV15 and J usage is TRBJ2-7; D call uncertain. The sequenced sample was blood, obtained from a patient treated with checkpoint blockade. The chain's CDR3 is CATSRDVSTVTYEQYF. CDR3 nucleotides: TGTGCCACCAGCAGAGATGTGAGTACAGTTACCTACGAGCAGTACTTC. The full variable domain, its missing parts supplied by reference TRBV15 and TRBJ2-7, is DAMVIQNPRYQVTQFGKPVTLSCSQTLNHNVMYWYQQKSSQAPKLLFHYYDKDFNNEADTPDNFQSRRPNTSFCFLDIRSPGLGDTAMYLCATSRDVSTVTYEQYFGPGTRLTVT.